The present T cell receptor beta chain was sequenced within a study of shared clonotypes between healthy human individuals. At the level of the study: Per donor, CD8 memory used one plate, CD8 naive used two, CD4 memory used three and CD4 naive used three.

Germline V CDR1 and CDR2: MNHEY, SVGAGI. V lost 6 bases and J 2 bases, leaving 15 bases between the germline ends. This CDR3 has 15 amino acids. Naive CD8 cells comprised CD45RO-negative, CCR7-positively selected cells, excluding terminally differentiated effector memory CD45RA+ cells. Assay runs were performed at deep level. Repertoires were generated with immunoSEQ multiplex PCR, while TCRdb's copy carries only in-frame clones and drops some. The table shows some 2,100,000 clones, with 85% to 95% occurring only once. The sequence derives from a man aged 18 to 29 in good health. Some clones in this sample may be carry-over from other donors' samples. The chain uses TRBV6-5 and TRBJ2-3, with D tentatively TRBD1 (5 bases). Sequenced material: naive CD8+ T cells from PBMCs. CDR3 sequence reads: CASRLQAILTDTQYF. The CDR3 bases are TGTGCCAGCAGATTACAGGCCATCCTCACAGATACGCAGTATTTT.